Below, 24 T cell receptor beta chains from the same sample are listed, as sequenced in a study of cytomegalovirus exposure and HLA in healthy donors. Sequencing was performed with immunoSEQ multiplex PCR; in TCRdb, only in-frame clones are kept and a portion is missing. The table records about 220,000 clones, about 93% of them present only once. Sequencing was carried out using PBMCs. The receptors shown here come from a woman under 30 in good health and CMV-seronegative.

This rearrangement joins TRBV19 to TRBJ2-2; 11 nucleotides agree with TRBD2. Germline CDR1 is LNHDA and CDR2 is SQIVND (reference sequence). The junction had 7 bases not matched to a gene; V was cut back by 9 bases and J by 1 base. CDR3 length: 16 amino acids. The CDR3 bases are TGTGCCAGCACCTCCCTAGCGGGAGGGAACACCGGGGAGCTGTTTTTT. This gives the protein CASTSLAGGNTGELFF.

The chain is built from TRBV5-1 and TRBJ1-2; 10 bases fit TRBD1. The V and J ends lost 3 bases and 5 bases, in that order; junction bases with no gene match: 13. Germline-derived CDR1 and CDR2 are SGHRS and YFSETQ. The CDR3 is made up of 17 amino acids. In DNA form, the CDR3 reads TGCGCCAGCAGCTCCTCTCACATAGGACAGGGGGTATATGGCTACACCTTC. It specifies CASSSSHIGQGVYGYTF.

Written as DNA, the CDR3 is TGTGCCAGCAGCCAATGTATCAGCGGCGAGACCCAGTACTTC. Translated: CASSQCISGETQYF. This rearrangement joins TRBV13 to TRBJ2-5; maybe TRBD2 (5 bases). Between the trimmed V and J ends, which lost 5 bases and 5 bases, there was a span of 15 bases. The CDR3 runs to 14 residues. Germline values: CDR1 PRHDT, CDR2 FYEKMQ (reference sequence).

The chain uses TRBV27 and TRBJ2-7, with TRBD2 matching 7 bases. The CDR3 is made up of 16 amino acids. V lost 5 bases to trimming and J lost 3 bases; unmatched junction nucleotides: 13. From germline, CDR1 is MNHEY and CDR2 SMNVEV (reference sequence). Here the CDR3 reads CASSPRSRGSVYEQYF. The CDR3 DNA reads as TGTGCCAGCAGTCCCCGCTCTCGCGGGAGTGTCTACGAGCAGTACTTC.

The rearrangement uses TRBV19 and TRBJ2-7; perhaps TRBD1 as D (6 bases). V lost 3 bases, J lost 3 bases, and 6 bases lay in between. This CDR3 has 12 residues. In germline, CDR1 is LNHDA, CDR2 SQIVND (reference sequence). CDR3 coding DNA: TGTGCCAGTAGTATGGACAGCTACGAGCAGTACTTC. Translating it yields CASSMDSYEQYF.

This clone was seen only a few times. The chain carries TRBV19 and TRBJ1-1, with D tentatively TRBD1 (5 bases). Germline V lookup: CDR1 LNHDA, CDR2 SQIVND (reference sequence). The CDR3 runs to 14 residues. V lost 3 bases to trimming and J lost 1 base, with 9 bases between them. The DNA for the CDR3 is TGTGCCAGTAGTATCGGCGGGGGGAACACTGAAGCTTTCTTT. It specifies CASSIGGGNTEAFF.

The V gene is TRBV5-6, the J gene TRBJ1-5; 8 bases are a match to TRBD1. CDR1 and CDR2 (germline): SGHDT, YYEEEE. The trim removed 4 bases at V and 5 bases at J, leaving 14 bases unmatched. The CDR3 spans 17 residues. The CDR3 region is CASSVRTGLALDQPQHF. In DNA, the CDR3 is TGTGCCAGCAGCGTCCGGACAGGGCTGGCTCTGGATCAGCCCCAGCATTTT.

This chain uses TRBV4-2 with TRBJ2-2; 10 bases fit TRBD1. CDR1 is LGHNA, CDR2 YNFKEQ, per germline. CDR3 size: 17 residues. With V trimmed by 3 bases and J by 6 bases, 10 bases remained unmatched. Here the CDR3 reads CASSHDRDRGNSGELFF. The CDR3 DNA follows: TGTGCCAGCAGCCATGACCGGGACAGGGGAAATTCCGGGGAGCTGTTTTTT.

The V call is TRBV5-1, the J call TRBJ2-1, with TRBD2 matching over 7 bases. This CDR3 has 15 residues. V lost 1 base and J lost 8; bases outside the gene matches: 9. Germline V gene sequence: CDR1 SGHRS, CDR2 YFSETQ. CDR3 nucleotides: TGCGCCAGCAGCTTGACTCGGGAGGCGGGGGATGAGCAGTTCTTC. Protein sequence: CASSLTREAGDEQFF.

The rearrangement uses TRBV5-1 and TRBJ2-5; 8 bases align to TRBD1. Trimming took 5 bases from V and 7 from J; bases not matched to a gene: 7. The germline CDR1 and CDR2 sequences are SGHRS and YFSETQ. CDR3 length equals 13 residues. CDR3 sequence (DNA): TGCGCCAGCAGACTGGACAGGGCCGCGACCCAGTACTTC. Translating gives CASRLDRAATQYF.

This clone was recorded once. V and J are TRBV5-1 and TRBJ1-1; D is unresolved. CDR1 SGHRS and CDR2 YFSETQ come from the germline V gene. The length of the CDR3 is 13 residues. V lost 4 bases and J 5 bases, leaving 12 bases between the germline ends. In nucleotides, the CDR3 is TGCGCCAGCAGCCCCGGTTTGTCGACTGAAGCTTTCTTT. This sequence encodes CASSPGLSTEAFF.

This clone was detected once. V usage is TRBV6-6 and J usage is TRBJ1-3, with a tentative D call TRBD1 (5 bases). The ends were cut back, 2 bases at V and 4 bases at J, with 6 bases in the middle. The CDR3 covers 13 residues. Germline loops: CDR1 MNHNY, CDR2 SVGAGI (reference sequence). As DNA, the CDR3 is TGTGCCAGCAGTTACGCAGGGGGAAACACCATATATTTT. As protein: CASSYAGGNTIYF.

This clone was seen once. V is TRBV6-1 and J is TRBJ1-5; D is unresolved. Germline loops: CDR1 MNHNS, CDR2 SASEGT. V dropped 1 base and J dropped 4 bases, with 14 bases sitting between them. The CDR3 runs 16 residues. The CDR3 DNA reads TGTGCCAGCAGTGAAGAACCCGTGCAGATTAATCAGCCCCAGCATTTT. This gives the protein CASSEEPVQINQPQHF.

This chain connects TRBV7-8 to TRBJ1-1; D unclear. Germline CDR1 and CDR2: SGHVS and FQNEAQ. Trimming left V 5 bases short and J 5 bases short, with 6 bases between. The length of the CDR3 is 11 residues. Here the CDR3 reads CASSPGTEAFF. DNA for the CDR3: TGTGCCAGCAGCCCCGGGACTGAAGCTTTCTTT.

This clone was seen a few times. This specimen includes other DNA sequences encoding the same CDR3. The rearrangement uses TRBV29-1 and TRBJ1-1, with D perhaps matching TRBD1 (6 bases). The germline CDR1 and CDR2 sequences are SQVTM and ANQGSEA. CDR3 size: 13 residues. V lost 3 bases to trimming and J lost 0 bases, with 8 bases between them. The CDR3: CSVEQGMNTEAFF. Written as DNA, the CDR3 is TGCAGCGTTGAGCAGGGGATGAACACTGAAGCTTTCTTT. Full variable domain (missing parts from reference TRBV29-1 and TRBJ1-1): SAVISQKPSRDICQRGTSLTIQCQVDSQVTMMFWYRQQPGQSLTLIATANQGSEATYESGFVIDKFPISRPNLTFSTLTVSNMSPEDSSIYLCSVEQGMNTEAFFGQGTRLTVV.

Regarding this clone: A read error may produce the germline difference seen at one junction end. This chain uses TRBV25-1 with TRBJ2-1; a possible D gene is TRBD1 (7 bases). Germline assignment: CDR1 MGHDK and CDR2 SYGVNS. There are 13 residues in the CDR3. CDR3 nucleotides: TGTGCCAGCAGTGAGAGACAGGGACGTAGGGGGGTCTTC. Translated: CASSERQGRRGVF.

The chain carries TRBV27 and TRBJ2-2, with 10 bases aligning to TRBD1. CDR1 MNHEY and CDR2 SMNVEV come from the germline V gene (reference sequence). The length of the CDR3 is 16 residues. J was trimmed by 4 bases and V by 10 bases; bases with no gene match: 12. The CDR3 loop is CATWDRDRGVTGELFF. The CDR3 DNA is TGTGCCACTTGGGACCGGGACAGGGGAGTCACCGGGGAGCTGTTTTTT.

V usage is TRBV5-5 and J usage is TRBJ1-2; TRBD1 matches 7 bases. CDR3 length: 15 amino acids. V shed 4 bases and J 0 bases; nucleotides not matched to a gene: 6. Germline-derived CDR1 and CDR2 are SGHKS and YYEKEE (reference sequence). The CDR3 DNA reads as TGTGCCAGCAGCCCCGACAGGGAAGCTAACTATGGCTACACCTTC. As protein: CASSPDREANYGYTF.

J is TRBJ1-1 and V is TRBV7-9; the D gene is possibly TRBD1 (5 bases). V was pared by 0 bases and J by 7 bases, with 6 bases between. Germline CDR1 and CDR2: SEHNR and FQNEAQ (reference sequence). The CDR3 is 12 residues long. In DNA form, the CDR3 reads TGTGCCAGCAGCTTAGCGACAGATGAAGCTTTCTTT. It translates to CASSLATDEAFF.

The chain combines TRBV7-9 with TRBJ2-7; D perhaps matches TRBD1 (6 bases). The ends were cut back, 2 bases at V and 4 bases at J, with 12 bases in the middle. The CDR3 has 14 amino acids. Germline values: CDR1 SEHNR, CDR2 FQNEAQ (reference sequence). As DNA, the CDR3 is TGTGCCAGCAGCTTAATGCAGGGGAGTTACGAGCAGTACTTC. Its protein is CASSLMQGSYEQYF.

The rearrangement uses TRBV16 and TRBJ1-1; possible D gene TRBD1, 6 bases. This CDR3 is 15 amino acids long. CDR1 is KGHSY and CDR2 is FQNENV in the germline V gene. Trimming took off 4 bases at V and 6 bases at J, with 18 bases between the two ends. The CDR3 reads CASSPTAQGYAEAFF. The CDR3 DNA reads TGTGCCAGCAGCCCCACGGCCCAGGGGTACGCTGAAGCTTTCTTT.

J is TRBJ1-1 and V is TRBV11-2; D unclear. The germline V gene has CDR1 SGHAT and CDR2 FQNNGV. The CDR3 spans 14 residues. Trimming pared 5 bases from V and 5 bases from J, leaving 15 bases between. The CDR3 protein is CASSPQPRSTEAFF. CDR3 sequence (DNA): TGTGCCAGCAGCCCCCAGCCGAGGAGTACTGAAGCTTTCTTT.

V gene TRBV27 combines with J gene TRBJ2-2; D uncertain. Germline values: CDR1 MNHEY, CDR2 SMNVEV (reference sequence). The CDR3 is 14 amino acids. The V end was cut by 5 bases, the J end by 7 bases, with 14 bases between. The CDR3 DNA reads as TGTGCCAGCAGTCCCGGAGTCGGGTTCGGGGAGCTGTTTTTT. Translating gives CASSPGVGFGELFF.

The chain combines TRBV19 with TRBJ1-1, with D maybe TRBD1 (6 bases). V was cut by 5 bases and J by 5 bases, with 12 bases left in between. Germline CDR1 and CDR2: LNHDA and SQIVND (reference sequence). The CDR3 is 13 residues long. This chain's CDR3 is CASSGTRWTEAFF. The CDR3 region has the DNA TGTGCCAGTAGTGGGACACGCTGGACTGAAGCTTTCTTT.